These 10 T cell receptor beta chains were all obtained from the same sample, sequenced in a study of PD-1 blockade in classical Hodgkin lymphoma. The data were produced by immunoSEQ multiplex PCR, yet TCRdb's version contains in-frame clones alone and is incomplete. The repertoire includes around 41,000 clones, around 80% of them detected once, and roughly 11% sits in the top ten. No patient escaped relapse after autologous stem cell transplantation, and brentuximab vedotin exposure varied. The input for sequencing was peripheral blood mononuclear cells (PBMCs), taken at baseline. The receptor set was obtained from a human donor with classical Hodgkin lymphoma.

This sequence joins TRBV15 and TRBJ1-1; D is unresolved. This CDR3 comprises 14 residues. Germline V gives CDR1 LNHNV, CDR2 YYDKDF (reference sequence). V lost 5 bases, J lost 4 bases, and 14 bases lay in between. CDR3: CATSVNDGPTEAFF. For the CDR3, the DNA is TGTGCCACCAGCGTAAATGACGGACCCACTGAAGCTTTCTTT.

The J gene is TRBJ1-5, the V gene TRBV4-1; D call uncertain. The germline CDR1 and CDR2 sequences are MGHRA and YSYEKL. V was shortened by 4 bases and J by 1 base, with 8 bases between the two germline ends. The CDR3 spans 14 residues. DNA of the CDR3: TGCGCCAGCAGCCGGGCCGGGAGCAATCAGCCCCAGCATTTT. Amino acid sequence: CASSRAGSNQPQHF.

This clone showed up just a few times. The chain carries TRBV4-1 and TRBJ1-2; tentative D call: TRBD1 (6 bases). The CDR3 runs 16 residues. Trimming shortened V by 2 bases and J by 2 bases, and 15 bases separated the two germline ends. Germline CDR1 MGHRA, CDR2 YSYEKL. CDR3 nucleotide sequence: TGCGCCAGCAGCCAAACCCTACAGGGTGGCAACTATGGCTACACCTTC. The encoded protein is CASSQTLQGGNYGYTF.

This clone was seen a single time. V and J are TRBV7-9 and TRBJ1-2; 7 bases agree with TRBD1. V shed 3 bases, J shed 4 bases, and the junction held 5 bases outside the gene matches. This CDR3 contains 14 residues. CDR1 is SEHNR, CDR2 FQNEAQ, per germline (reference sequence). In DNA form, the CDR3 reads TGTGCCAGCAGCTTTCCGGACAGGAGCTATGGCTACACCTTC. Translated: CASSFPDRSYGYTF.

The J gene is TRBJ2-3, the V gene TRBV6-5; TRBD2 aligns across 11 bases. Germline CDR1 MNHEY, CDR2 SVGAGI. Losses at the gene ends were 7 bases for V and 3 bases for J; bases not matched to a gene: 3. The CDR3 has 14 residues. The CDR3 DNA follows: TGTGCCAGCAACCGACTAGCGGGAACAGATACGCAGTATTTT. Its translation is CASNRLAGTDTQYF.

The chain uses TRBV5-4 and TRBJ2-1; D uncertain. The CDR3 covers 12 residues. Trimming took off 0 bases at V and 10 bases at J, with 8 bases between the two ends. Germline V gene sequence: CDR1 SGHNT, CDR2 YYREEE (reference sequence). CDR3 amino acids: CASSLGVREQFF. The CDR3 nucleotides read TGTGCCAGCAGCTTGGGAGTCCGCGAGCAGTTCTTC.

The V call is TRBV7-2, the J call TRBJ2-1; D is possibly TRBD1 (6 bases). CDR3 size: 14 residues. The V gene's germline CDR1 is SGHTA and CDR2 FQGNSA. V lost 1 base to trimming and J lost 9 bases, with 13 bases between them. The DNA for the CDR3 is TGTGCCAGCAGCTTAGACCTGGAACAGGGTGAGCAGTTCTTC. Translating it yields CASSLDLEQGEQFF.

The CDR3: CASSEGPTDTQYF. The CDR3 nucleotides are TGTGCCAGCAGTGAAGGACCCACAGATACGCAGTATTTT. The genes are TRBV6-1 and TRBJ2-3; the D is unclear. This CDR3 is 13 amino acids long. Germline V gene lookup returns CDR1 MNHNS and CDR2 SASEGT. The germline V and J ends were trimmed by 1 base and 2 bases, with 4 bases remaining between them.

This chain links TRBV5-6 with TRBJ1-4; D is uncertain. CDR3 length: 13 amino acids. In germline, CDR1 is SGHDT, CDR2 YYEEEE. V lost 4 bases and J lost 4, with 8 bases in between. In DNA form, the CDR3 reads TGTGCCAGCAGCAAACAGCATAATGAAAAACTGTTTTTT. Protein: CASSKQHNEKLFF.

J is TRBJ2-1 and V is TRBV9, with D hard to call. V lost 6 bases and J lost 6, with 16 bases in between. Looked up from germline, CDR1 is SGDLS and CDR2 is YYNGEE. The CDR3 loop spans 14 amino acids. The CDR3 protein is CASTGGAYSNEQFF. In nucleotides, the CDR3 is TGTGCCAGCACGGGCGGAGCGTACAGCAATGAGCAGTTCTTC.